This T cell receptor (beta chain) appears in the sequencing data of a study of blood T cells in healthy people across ages. Using a J-beta primer mix together with a sample-barcoded 5' primer, a second PCR was run for about 6 to 12 cycles. TCRdb fed the 5' RACE reads into MiXCR, producing one record per CDR3 protein. The sample lists some 850,000 distinct CDR3 sequences; roughly 25% were seen once. Each sample yielded at least 5 micrograms of PBMC total RNA. Study-wide results and limits: The recorded TCR beta diversity per million T cells decreased in a roughly linear manner with age. The diversity estimates, figures obtained from one million T cells, were considered underestimates.

CDR3 length: 15 amino acids. The V gene end was trimmed by 6 bases and the J gene end by 3 bases; junction bases not matched to a gene: 9. The germline CDR1 and CDR2 sequences are SEHNR and FQNEAQ (reference sequence). This clonotype has just a few counts. Antigen specificity is unknown. This sample also belongs to another study, concerning T cells of mothers and their children. That work adds: With unrelated pairs as the comparison, related mother-child pairs had a slightly higher overlap that was not significant.

The clonotype was recovered from a boy between 10 and 17 years old in good health. The rearrangement joins TRBV7-9 to TRBJ2-5, with 8 bases matching TRBD1. Sequencing was carried out using blood. The CDR3 spells CASSFSQGAEETQYF. In DNA, the CDR3 is TGTGCCAGCAGTTTTTCCCAGGGGGCGGAAGAGACCCAGTACTTC. Variable domain in full (rest from reference TRBV7-9 and TRBJ2-5): DTGVSQNPRHKITKRGQNVTFRCDPISEHNRLYWYRQTLGQGPEFLTYFQNEAQLEKSRLLSDRFSAERPKGSFSTLEIQRTEQGDSAMYLCASSFSQGAEETQYFGPGTRLLVL.